This is a list of T cell receptor beta chains from one sample in a study of beta chain bispecific antibodies for T cell cancers. One entry per CDR3 protein results from TCRdb running MiXCR on the 5' RACE reads. This sample has 20,000 to 25,000 distinct CDR3 sequences; approximately 2% occur once, and the top ten carry about 5.5%. The antigens of these receptors remain unknown. This specimen was healthy donor T cells cultured with leukemia cells, taken from a culture containing a bispecific antibody targeting TCR Vbeta12. Receptors originate from a human donor in good health. Some clones in this sample may be carry-over from other donors' samples. Each CDR3 is given with its conserved first and last residue. The order of the fields is J gene, D gene, V gene, clone size, CDR3 DNA, CDR3 protein. A D gene is named only where the DNA matches it firmly. Clone size reads once, few, many, or a class if the clone is expanded.

j_call: TRBJ1-1; d_call: TRBD1; v_call: TRBV3-1; clone_size: many; cdr3_nt: TGTGCCAGCAGCCATATCGGGACAGGGGCCACTGAAGCTTTCTTT; cdr3_aa: CASSHIGTGATEAFF
j_call: TRBJ1-4; d_call: TRBD1; v_call: TRBV7-9; clone_size: many; cdr3_nt: TGTGCCAGCAGCCCTCAGACAGGGCCAGGGGATGAAAAACTGTTTTTT; cdr3_aa: CASSPQTGPGDEKLFF
j_call: TRBJ2-1; d_call: NA; v_call: TRBV6-5; clone_size: many; cdr3_nt: TGTGCCAGCAGGGGGGAGAATGAGCAGTTCTTC; cdr3_aa: CASRGENEQFF
j_call: TRBJ1-2; d_call: NA; v_call: TRBV5-1; clone_size: many; cdr3_nt: TGCGCCAGCAGTTTTTCTTACGGGCCCCTCGGAGATGGCTACACCTTC; cdr3_aa: CASSFSYGPLGDGYTF
j_call: TRBJ2-1; d_call: NA; v_call: TRBV7-3; clone_size: many; cdr3_nt: TGTGCCAGCAGCCTCCAGACCAGACCTTTTTACAATGAGCAGTTCTTC; cdr3_aa: CASSLQTRPFYNEQFF
j_call: TRBJ1-6; d_call: NA; v_call: TRBV4-1; clone_size: many; cdr3_nt: TGCGCCAGCAGCCAAGTAGGGGGAAATTCACCCCTCCACTTT; cdr3_aa: CASSQVGGNSPLHF
j_call: TRBJ1-1; d_call: NA; v_call: TRBV7-2; clone_size: medium-sized; cdr3_nt: TGTGCCAGCAGCCCCTACACTGAAGCTTTCTTT; cdr3_aa: CASSPYTEAFF
j_call: TRBJ2-5; d_call: NA; v_call: TRBV9; clone_size: many; cdr3_nt: TGTGCCAGCAGCGTTGGGCGGGCAGGGGCCCAAGAGACCCAGTACTTC; cdr3_aa: CASSVGRAGAQETQYF
j_call: TRBJ1-6; d_call: NA; v_call: TRBV5-4; clone_size: many; cdr3_nt: TGTGCCAGCACTCCGGGGCCCGCGGGGTCACCCCTCCACTTT; cdr3_aa: CASTPGPAGSPLHF
j_call: TRBJ1-6; d_call: TRBD1; v_call: TRBV7-9; clone_size: few; cdr3_nt: TGTGCCAGCAGGATGATGGACAGGGGTCGGGAGAATTCACCCCTCCACTTT; cdr3_aa: CASRMMDRGRENSPLHF
j_call: TRBJ1-3; d_call: NA; v_call: TRBV4-1; clone_size: many; cdr3_nt: TGCGCCAGCAGCCAAGAGGTGCGCTCTGGAAACACCATATATTTT; cdr3_aa: CASSQEVRSGNTIYF
j_call: TRBJ2-1; d_call: TRBD1; v_call: TRBV7-2; clone_size: many; cdr3_nt: TGTGCCAGCAGCATGGTAACAGGGGGGTATGAGCAGTTCTTC; cdr3_aa: CASSMVTGGYEQFF
j_call: TRBJ1-5; d_call: NA; v_call: TRBV27; clone_size: many; cdr3_nt: TGTGCCAGCAGTTTAGAAGCACGGGACAAGGGGAATCAGCCCCAGCATTTT; cdr3_aa: CASSLEARDKGNQPQHF
j_call: TRBJ1-5; d_call: TRBD1; v_call: TRBV19; clone_size: many; cdr3_nt: TGTGCCAGTAGTGCAGGGGGGCGATATCAGCCCCAGCATTTT; cdr3_aa: CASSAGGRYQPQHF
j_call: TRBJ1-1; d_call: TRBD1; v_call: TRBV13; clone_size: many; cdr3_nt: TGTGCCAGCAGGGGACAGGGGCCCTTTTGGGCTTTCTTT; cdr3_aa: CASRGQGPFWAFF
j_call: TRBJ2-1; d_call: TRBD2; v_call: TRBV6-5; clone_size: many; cdr3_nt: TGTGCCAGCAGTTACGGACTAGCGGGGGGCCCTTTGTATGAGCAGTTCTTC; cdr3_aa: CASSYGLAGGPLYEQFF
j_call: TRBJ2-1; d_call: TRBD2; v_call: TRBV7-8; clone_size: many; cdr3_nt: TGTGCCAGCAGCTTCCGTGGTAGCGGGGGGATCTACAATGAGCAGTTCTTC; cdr3_aa: CASSFRGSGGIYNEQFF
j_call: TRBJ1-1; d_call: NA; v_call: TRBV6-6; clone_size: many; cdr3_nt: TGTGCCAGCAGTTACTTTTCAAACACTGAAGCTTTCTTT; cdr3_aa: CASSYFSNTEAFF
j_call: TRBJ1-4; d_call: NA; v_call: TRBV19; clone_size: few; cdr3_nt: TGTGCCAGTACCCCCAGGGGTCCTAATGAAAAACTGTTTTTT; cdr3_aa: CASTPRGPNEKLFF
j_call: TRBJ2-2; d_call: NA; v_call: TRBV7-9; clone_size: many; cdr3_nt: TGTGCCAGCAGCTTAGACCGATGGACCGGGGAGCTGTTTTTT; cdr3_aa: CASSLDRWTGELFF
j_call: TRBJ2-3; d_call: NA; v_call: TRBV2; clone_size: many; cdr3_nt: TGTGCCAGCAGTGAAGGGCAGGGGTGGAGCACAGATACGCAGTATTTT; cdr3_aa: CASSEGQGWSTDTQYF
j_call: TRBJ2-7; d_call: NA; v_call: TRBV2; clone_size: many; cdr3_nt: TGTGCCAGCAGGGACCTGAGCTCCTACGAGCAGTACTTC; cdr3_aa: CASRDLSSYEQYF
j_call: TRBJ2-3; d_call: NA; v_call: TRBV29-1; clone_size: many; cdr3_nt: TGCAGCGTTGACAGGGGCACAGATACGCAGTATTTT; cdr3_aa: CSVDRGTDTQYF
j_call: TRBJ2-3; d_call: TRBD2; v_call: TRBV28; clone_size: many; cdr3_nt: TGTGCCAGCAGCATCTCTAGCGGGGGCCAACCAAATACGCAGTATTTT; cdr3_aa: CASSISSGGQPNTQYF
j_call: TRBJ2-1; d_call: TRBD2; v_call: TRBV9; clone_size: many; cdr3_nt: TGTGCCAGCAGCGTAGGCGGGGGGGCCGGGAATGAGCAGTTCTTC; cdr3_aa: CASSVGGGAGNEQFF
j_call: TRBJ2-7; d_call: NA; v_call: TRBV6-5; clone_size: medium-sized; cdr3_nt: TGTGCCAGCAGTGACTATCAGGGGTCCCCCTACGAGCAGTACTTC; cdr3_aa: CASSDYQGSPYEQYF
j_call: TRBJ1-6; d_call: NA; v_call: TRBV2; clone_size: many; cdr3_nt: TGTGCCAGCAGATGGGGGACCACCGGGATGGGTTCACCCCTCCACTTT; cdr3_aa: CASRWGTTGMGSPLHF
j_call: TRBJ2-2; d_call: TRBD2; v_call: TRBV20-1; clone_size: many; cdr3_nt: TGCAGTGCCCATCAGCGGGGGCGGGCCGGGGAGCTGTTTTTT; cdr3_aa: CSAHQRGRAGELFF
j_call: TRBJ2-7; d_call: NA; v_call: TRBV4-2; clone_size: many; cdr3_nt: TGTGCCAGCAGCCCGGGGTACGAGCAGTACTTC; cdr3_aa: CASSPGYEQYF
j_call: TRBJ2-7; d_call: NA; v_call: TRBV6-6; clone_size: many; cdr3_nt: TGTGCCAGCAGTCCCGGGACACTCCGGTTAAACAACTACGAGCAGTACTTC; cdr3_aa: CASSPGTLRLNNYEQYF
j_call: TRBJ2-7; d_call: NA; v_call: TRBV6-6; clone_size: many; cdr3_nt: TGTGCCGGAGATTACAGGACATCATCCTACGAGCAGTACTTC; cdr3_aa: CAGDYRTSSYEQYF
j_call: TRBJ2-7; d_call: NA; v_call: TRBV2; clone_size: many; cdr3_nt: TGTGCCAGCAGCGCAGGGACGCGGAACTTGCCGGGATTCCTCTCCTACGAGCAGTACTTC; cdr3_aa: CASSAGTRNLPGFLSYEQYF
j_call: TRBJ1-5; d_call: NA; v_call: TRBV2; clone_size: many; cdr3_nt: TGTGCCAGCAGTGAACGGTGGGGGGCTAGCAATCAGCCCCAGCATTTT; cdr3_aa: CASSERWGASNQPQHF
j_call: TRBJ1-2; d_call: NA; v_call: TRBV5-6; clone_size: many; cdr3_nt: TGTGCCAGCAGCTTGGTCAGGGAGGAACCTGAGTATGGCTACACCTTC; cdr3_aa: CASSLVREEPEYGYTF
j_call: TRBJ1-3; d_call: NA; v_call: TRBV9; clone_size: many; cdr3_nt: TGTGCCAGCAGCCCGGAACAGAGCTCTGGAAACACCATATATTTT; cdr3_aa: CASSPEQSSGNTIYF
j_call: TRBJ2-3; d_call: NA; v_call: TRBV20-1; clone_size: many; cdr3_nt: TGCAGTGCTAGAGATGGGCAGGGCCCAGATACGCAGTATTTT; cdr3_aa: CSARDGQGPDTQYF
j_call: TRBJ1-2; d_call: NA; v_call: TRBV11-2; clone_size: many; cdr3_nt: TGTGCCAGCAGCTCCACACATGTCACCTATGGCTACACCTTC; cdr3_aa: CASSSTHVTYGYTF
j_call: TRBJ2-3; d_call: NA; v_call: TRBV28; clone_size: many; cdr3_nt: TGTGCCAGCAGCTATCAAGATTTAAATGTCGATACGCAGTATTTT; cdr3_aa: CASSYQDLNVDTQYF
j_call: TRBJ2-7; d_call: TRBD2; v_call: TRBV7-9; clone_size: many; cdr3_nt: TGTGCCAGCAGCACCGTGACGCTAGCGGGGGTACACGAGCAGTACTTC; cdr3_aa: CASSTVTLAGVHEQYF
j_call: TRBJ2-1; d_call: NA; v_call: TRBV27; clone_size: many; cdr3_nt: TGTGCCAGCAGTTTATTCCGAATGGCCTACAATGAGCAGTTCTTC; cdr3_aa: CASSLFRMAYNEQFF
j_call: TRBJ2-1; d_call: TRBD2; v_call: TRBV20-1; clone_size: medium-sized; cdr3_nt: TGCAGTGCTGATACTAGCGGGGGGAGGAATGAGCAGTTCTTC; cdr3_aa: CSADTSGGRNEQFF
j_call: TRBJ1-5; d_call: TRBD1; v_call: TRBV19; clone_size: many; cdr3_nt: TGTGCCAGTAGGGCCCTCCGGGACAGGGGGGATCAGCCCCAGCATTTT; cdr3_aa: CASRALRDRGDQPQHF
j_call: TRBJ2-1; d_call: NA; v_call: TRBV4-2; clone_size: many; cdr3_nt: TGTGCCAGCAGCCAAGGTGGCAACAATGAGCAGTTCTTC; cdr3_aa: CASSQGGNNEQFF
j_call: TRBJ2-1; d_call: NA; v_call: TRBV19; clone_size: many; cdr3_nt: TGTGCCAGTAGTCCTTTACGACTCCCTTCCTACAATGAGCAGTTCTTC; cdr3_aa: CASSPLRLPSYNEQFF
j_call: TRBJ2-2; d_call: NA; v_call: TRBV6-5; clone_size: many; cdr3_nt: TGTGCCAGCAGTTACGGGGACCCCCCCACCGGGGAGCTGTTTTTT; cdr3_aa: CASSYGDPPTGELFF
j_call: TRBJ2-2; d_call: NA; v_call: TRBV19; clone_size: many; cdr3_nt: TGTGCCAGTACCTGGGGGACCGGGGAGCTGTTTTTT; cdr3_aa: CASTWGTGELFF
j_call: TRBJ2-2; d_call: NA; v_call: TRBV6-2/TRBV6-3; clone_size: many; cdr3_nt: TGTGCCAGCACTCACGTGGGGACCGGGGAGCTGTTTTTT; cdr3_aa: CASTHVGTGELFF
j_call: TRBJ2-1; d_call: NA; v_call: TRBV5-1; clone_size: medium-sized; cdr3_nt: TGCGCCAGCAGCTTGCAGGGAGATGCCTACAATGAGCAGTTCTTC; cdr3_aa: CASSLQGDAYNEQFF